The TCR beta chain under discussion was sequenced for a study of Ad26.COV2.S vaccination and SARS-CoV-2 variants. Here immunoSEQ multiplex PCR was the method, and the copy in TCRdb shows in-frame clones only, minus some. The data show 300,000 to 400,000 clones, over 75% seen once. Details on this clone: Its antigen is still unknown.

Study-level findings and limits: Across vaccine and placebo recipients, the breadth of non-spike TCRs was similar.

Indicated treatment: roughly 19 received Ad26.COV2.S at low or high dose, single or two shots; five or six received placebo; per-sample allocation not given. It was on day 63 after the first vaccine or placebo injection that samples were taken. The TCR sequence derives from a person aged 18-60 years who received the Ad26.COV2.S COVID-19 vaccine or a placebo. This material consisted of peripheral blood, taken in a trial of Ad26.COV2.S vaccine versus placebo.

The CDR3 is CASGLGDRGNDEQYF. CDR3 DNA: TGTGCTAGTGGTTTGGGGGACAGGGGGAACGACGAGCAGTACTTC. The chain is built from TRBV12-5 and TRBJ2-7; 11 nucleotides align to TRBD1. Germline assignment: CDR1 LGHNT and CDR2 FRNRAP. V shed 1 base and J 5 bases; nucleotides not matched to a gene: 4. This CDR3 has 15 residues.